The entry below describes one T cell receptor (beta chain). What it recognizes is unknown. The data stem from a study of OX40 agonist ivuxolimab in advanced cancers. The study's findings and limits: Expanded clones were, on average, more numerous among CD8+ T cells than CD4+. Researchers did not determine the expanded peripheral T cells' antigen specificity. There were also nonresponders showing low normalized T-cell clonal expansion.

Sequencing used immunoSEQ multiplex PCR; TCRdb keeps in-frame clones, though not all of them. Of approximately 44,000 clones listed, about 90% are singletons. V lost 8 bases and J lost 6; bases outside the gene matches: 14. CDR1 and CDR2 (germline): MNHEY, SVGAGI. CDR3 length: 15 amino acids. Anyone with autoimmune disease history or systemic immunosuppression was excluded. Material: CD4+ or CD8+ T cells sorted from blood, obtained in a trial of the OX40 agonist ivuxolimab. The chain links TRBV6-5 to TRBJ1-2; 8 bases agree with TRBD1. The sequence came from an adult with an advanced solid tumor such as melanoma, head and neck, liver or kidney cancer. CDR3 sequence (DNA): TGTGCCAGCCTTCAATCAGGGGGCCTTCCACATGGCTACACCTTC. Protein sequence: CASLQSGGLPHGYTF.